These 18 T cell receptor beta chains were all obtained from the same sample, sequenced in a study of CD8 T cells in Susac syndrome. The RNA input was about 0.45 to 1 ug, and it was reverse transcribed with random hexamers. TCRdb re-called the immunoSEQ multiplex PCR reads through MiXCR, storing one row per CDR3 protein. In the table there are 140,000 or so distinct CDR3 sequences, 85% to 95% of which are singletons. Material: CD4+ T cells from PBMCs. Receptors originate from a human donor with multiple sclerosis.

The J gene is TRBJ1-5, the V gene TRBV24-1; D is unresolved. The V end was cut by 3 bases, the J end by 0 bases, with 2 bases between. This CDR3 region has 13 residues. Germline values: CDR1 KGHDR, CDR2 SFDVKD. CDR3 residues: CATSDISNQPQHF. CDR3 sequence (DNA): TGTGCCACCAGTGATATTAGCAATCAGCCCCAGCATTTT.

The rearrangement links TRBV2 to TRBJ2-7; D perhaps matches TRBD2 (6 bases). The CDR3 has 17 residues. V was shortened by 0 bases and J by 1 base, with 16 bases between the two germline ends. Germline V gene data show CDR1 as SNHLY and CDR2 as FYNNEI. For the CDR3, the DNA is TGTGCCAGCAGTGAAGCGCTTCCGGGGGACGTTTCCTACGAGCAGTACTTC. Encoded protein: CASSEALPGDVSYEQYF.

The CDR3 loop is CASSPQAAEPQHF. CDR3 bases: TGTGCCAGCTCACCACAGGCCGCGGAGCCCCAGCATTTT. V is TRBV18 and J is TRBJ1-5; D not certain. The length of the CDR3 is 13 residues. Trimming removed 1 base from V and 8 bases from J, with 9 bases in between. Per germline, CDR1 KGHSH and CDR2 LQKENI.

The rearrangement links TRBV9 to TRBJ2-7, with TRBD2 as a possible D gene (6 bases). This CDR3 is built from 14 residues. From germline, CDR1 is SGDLS and CDR2 YYNGEE. Trimming left V 3 bases short and J 2 bases short, with 12 bases between. Here the CDR3 reads CASSARDGTYEQYF. In DNA, the CDR3 is TGTGCCAGCAGCGCGCGGGACGGGACCTACGAGCAGTACTTC. The full variable domain, rest sourced from reference TRBV9 and TRBJ2-7, is DSGVTQTPKHLITATGQRVTLRCSPRSGDLSVYWYQQSLDQGLQFLIQYYNGEERAKGNILERFSAQQFPDLHSELNLSSLELGDSALYFCASSARDGTYEQYFGPGTRLTVT.

V and J are TRBV28 and TRBJ2-7; the D gene is possibly TRBD1 (6 bases). The CDR3 loop spans 14 amino acids. Germline CDR1 and CDR2: MDHEN and SYDVKM. The V and J ends lost 8 bases and 2 bases respectively, with 16 bases between them. CDR3 in DNA: TGTGCCAGCTATCCGGGACACATCCCCTACGAGCAGTACTTC. Translation gives CASYPGHIPYEQYF.

The CDR3 sequence is CATRVAGYTGELFF. The CDR3 DNA is TGTGCCACCAGGGTAGCGGGGTACACCGGGGAGCTGTTTTTT. The J gene is TRBJ2-2, the V gene TRBV24-1; TRBD2 matches 8 bases. The CDR3 is 14 residues long. V was clipped by 7 bases and J by 3 bases; unmatched bases: 3. Germline-derived CDR1 and CDR2 are KGHDR and SFDVKD.

The CDR3: CSALWGTTEAFF. The CDR3 DNA sequence: TGCAGCGCCCTTTGGGGGACCACTGAAGCTTTCTTT. The chain uses TRBV29-1 and TRBJ1-1, with D possibly TRBD1 on 5 matching bases. CDR3 length equals 12 residues. V lost 7 bases and J lost 4, with 13 bases in between. Germline V lookup: CDR1 SQVTM, CDR2 ANQGSEA.

This rearrangement joins TRBV29-1 to TRBJ2-3; TRBD1 aligns across 7 bases. There are 14 residues in the CDR3. Unmatched junction bases numbered 6, after V lost 6 bases and J lost 0 bases. Germline V gives CDR1 SQVTM, CDR2 ANQGSEA. The CDR3 is CSVLGQTSTDTQYF. The CDR3 DNA is TGCAGCGTCCTGGGACAGACCAGCACAGATACGCAGTATTTT.

This chain uses TRBV28 with TRBJ2-4; D is perhaps TRBD1 (6 bases). V shed 7 bases and J shed 1 base, with 11 bases lying between them. Germline-derived CDR1 and CDR2 are MDHEN and SYDVKM. This CDR3 region has 14 residues. CDR3 nucleotides: TGTGCCAGCAACCCAGGGGTGGCCAAAAACATTCAGTACTTC. Encoded protein: CASNPGVAKNIQYF.

The rearrangement uses TRBV14 and TRBJ2-7; TRBD2 matches 11 bases. Germline V gives CDR1 SGHDN, CDR2 FVKESK. The trim removed 4 bases at V and 6 bases at J, leaving 8 bases unmatched. The CDR3 is made up of 15 amino acids. The CDR3 region has the DNA TGTGCCAGCAGCCGATTGACTAGCGGGATTGTCGAGCAGTACTTC. Its protein product is CASSRLTSGIVEQYF.

The chain carries TRBV5-1 and TRBJ2-5; unclear D gene. Germline loops: CDR1 SGHRS, CDR2 YFSETQ. This CDR3 region has 17 residues. The ends were cut back, 5 bases at V and 2 bases at J, with 22 bases in the middle. CDR3 sequence: CASRDSSLSLVQETQYF. Written as DNA, the CDR3 is TGCGCCAGCAGGGATTCATCACTCTCGTTAGTACAAGAGACCCAGTACTTC.

V usage is TRBV29-1 and J usage is TRBJ2-5; the D call may be TRBD1 or TRBD2 (5 bases each). The CDR3 runs 12 residues. The germline V gene has CDR1 SQVTM and CDR2 ANQGSEA. Trimming took 6 bases from V and 5 from J, leaving 13 bases between them. CDR3: CSVSGASETQYF. In nucleotides, the CDR3 is TGCAGCGTCTCCGGGGCTTCGGAGACCCAGTACTTC.

The V gene is TRBV20-1, the J gene TRBJ2-2; the D call may be TRBD1 or TRBD2 (5 bases each). The CDR3 has 15 amino acids. Germline values: CDR1 DFQATT, CDR2 SNEGSKA (reference sequence). V lost 0 bases, J lost 3 bases, and 11 bases lay in between. CDR3 sequence reads: CSARDRDPHTGELFF. The CDR3, as DNA: TGCAGTGCTAGAGACCGGGACCCCCACACCGGGGAGCTGTTTTTT.

The rearrangement uses TRBV27 and TRBJ2-1; 7 bases are a match to TRBD1. With V trimmed by 5 bases and J by 1 base, 14 bases remained unmatched. Germline CDR1 is MNHEY and CDR2 is SMNVEV (reference sequence). The CDR3 loop spans 18 amino acids. CDR3 amino acids: CASSPASTGAVSYNEQFF. The CDR3 coding sequence is TGTGCCAGCAGTCCCGCATCAACAGGGGCCGTTTCCTACAATGAGCAGTTCTTC.

V usage is TRBV5-1 and J usage is TRBJ2-1, with D possibly TRBD2 on 6 matching bases. The CDR3 covers 13 residues. V shed 4 bases and J shed 5 bases, with 10 bases lying between them. Germline V CDR1 and CDR2: SGHRS, YFSETQ. The CDR3 coding sequence is TGCGCCAGCAGCGAGCGGGTAAACAATGAGCAGTTCTTC. This codes for CASSERVNNEQFF.

The rearrangement joins TRBV20-1 to TRBJ2-5; a weak D match, TRBD1 (6 bases). The germline V gene has CDR1 DFQATT and CDR2 SNEGSKA (reference sequence). The length of the CDR3 is 17 residues. Trimming shortened V by 6 bases and J by 9 bases, and 32 bases separated the two germline ends. This CDR3 reads CSASSPGAGVLMWAQYF. As DNA, the CDR3 is TGCAGTGCCTCCTCCCCTGGTGCAGGGGTCCTAATGTGGGCCCAGTACTTC.

This sequence joins TRBV5-8 and TRBJ1-2; possible D gene TRBD1, 5 bases. The CDR3 length is 12 residues. Germline-derived CDR1 and CDR2 are SGHTS and YDEGEE. The V and J ends lost 7 bases and 4 bases respectively, with 11 bases between them. The CDR3 sequence is CASGPGGYGYTF. CDR3 nucleotides: TGTGCCAGCGGTCCCGGGGGCTATGGCTACACCTTC.

The genes are TRBV20-1 and TRBJ2-1; D gene unclear. The V gene's germline CDR1 is DFQATT and CDR2 SNEGSKA (reference sequence). The CDR3 is 10 amino acids. V lost 6 bases, J lost 5 bases, and 5 bases lay in between. The CDR3 is CSARDNEQFF. The CDR3 nucleotides are TGCAGTGCAAGGGACAATGAGCAGTTCTTC.